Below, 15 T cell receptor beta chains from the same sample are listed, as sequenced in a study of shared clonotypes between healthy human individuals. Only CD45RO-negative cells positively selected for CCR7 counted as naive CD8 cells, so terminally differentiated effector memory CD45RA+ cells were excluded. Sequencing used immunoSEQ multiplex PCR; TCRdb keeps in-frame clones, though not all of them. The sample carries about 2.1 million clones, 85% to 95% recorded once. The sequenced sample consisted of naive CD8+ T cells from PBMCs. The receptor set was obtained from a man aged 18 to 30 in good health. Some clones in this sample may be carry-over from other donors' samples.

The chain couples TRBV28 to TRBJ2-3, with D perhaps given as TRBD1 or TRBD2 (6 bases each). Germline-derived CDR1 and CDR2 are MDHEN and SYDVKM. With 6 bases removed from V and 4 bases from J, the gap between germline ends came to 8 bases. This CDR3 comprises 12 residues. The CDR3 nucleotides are TGTGCCAGCAGCCGGGGGCCAGATACGCAGTATTTT. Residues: CASSRGPDTQYF.

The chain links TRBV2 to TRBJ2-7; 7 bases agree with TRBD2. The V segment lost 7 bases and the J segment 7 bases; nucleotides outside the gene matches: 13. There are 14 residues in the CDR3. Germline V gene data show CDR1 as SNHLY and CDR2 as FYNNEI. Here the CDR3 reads CASTRKGGSGEQYF. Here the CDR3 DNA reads TGTGCCAGCACCCGAAAGGGCGGGAGTGGTGAGCAGTACTTC. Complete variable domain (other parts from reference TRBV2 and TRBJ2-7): EPEVTQTPSHQVTQMGQEVILRCVPISNHLYFYWYRQILGQKVEFLVSFYNNEISEKSEIFDDQFSVERPDGSNFTLKIRSTKLEDSAMYFCASTRKGGSGEQYFGPGTRLTVT.

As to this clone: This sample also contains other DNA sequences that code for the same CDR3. The DNA for the CDR3 is TGTGCCAGCAGCTTAGCGCCAGGGGCAGATACGCAGTATTTT. Translating gives CASSLAPGADTQYF. The chain couples TRBV7-9 to TRBJ2-3; TRBD1 is a possible D gene (6 bases). Germline CDR1 SEHNR, CDR2 FQNEAQ (reference sequence). Trimming left V 0 bases short and J 4 bases short, with 8 bases between. The CDR3 runs to 14 residues.

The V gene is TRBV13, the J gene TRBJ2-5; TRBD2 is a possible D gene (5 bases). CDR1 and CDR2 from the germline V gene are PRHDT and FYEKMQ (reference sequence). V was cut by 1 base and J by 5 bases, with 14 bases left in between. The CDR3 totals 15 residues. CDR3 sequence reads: CASSLVSSTFETQYF. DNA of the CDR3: TGTGCCAGCAGCTTAGTTTCTAGCACGTTTGAGACCCAGTACTTC. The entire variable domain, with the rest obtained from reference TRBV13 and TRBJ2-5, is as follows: AAGVIQSPRHLIKEKRETATLKCYPIPRHDTVYWYQQGPGQDPQFLISFYEKMQSDKGSIPDRFSAQQFSDYHSELNMSSLELGDSALYFCASSLVSSTFETQYFGPGTRLLVL.

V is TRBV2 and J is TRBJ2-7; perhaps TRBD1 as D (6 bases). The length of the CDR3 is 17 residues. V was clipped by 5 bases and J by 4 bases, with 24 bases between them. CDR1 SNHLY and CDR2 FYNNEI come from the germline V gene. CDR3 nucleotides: TGTGCCAGCAGTTTCACCGCCTTAAGGGGGAGTAGATACGAGCAGTACTTC. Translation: CASSFTALRGSRYEQYF.

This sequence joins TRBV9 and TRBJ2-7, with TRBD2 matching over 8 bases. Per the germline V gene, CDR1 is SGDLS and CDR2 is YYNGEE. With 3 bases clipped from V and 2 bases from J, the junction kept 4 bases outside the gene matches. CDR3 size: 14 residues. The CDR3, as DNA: TGTGCCAGCAGCGCGTCGGGACTAGCCTACGAGCAGTACTTC. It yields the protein CASSASGLAYEQYF.

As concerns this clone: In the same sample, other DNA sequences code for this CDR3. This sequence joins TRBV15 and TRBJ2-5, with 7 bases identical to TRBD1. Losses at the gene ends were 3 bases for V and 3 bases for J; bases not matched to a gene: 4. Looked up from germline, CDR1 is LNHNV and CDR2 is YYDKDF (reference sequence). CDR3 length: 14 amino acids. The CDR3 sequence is CATSSRQGEETQYF. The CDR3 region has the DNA TGTGCCACCAGCAGCAGACAGGGTGAAGAGACCCAGTACTTC.

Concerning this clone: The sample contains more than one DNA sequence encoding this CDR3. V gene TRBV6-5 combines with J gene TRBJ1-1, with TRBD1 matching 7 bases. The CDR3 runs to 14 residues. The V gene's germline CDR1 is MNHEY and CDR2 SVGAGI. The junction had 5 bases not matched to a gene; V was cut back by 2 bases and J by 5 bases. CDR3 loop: CASSYRTGDTEAFF. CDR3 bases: TGTGCCAGCAGTTACCGAACAGGGGATACTGAAGCTTTCTTT.

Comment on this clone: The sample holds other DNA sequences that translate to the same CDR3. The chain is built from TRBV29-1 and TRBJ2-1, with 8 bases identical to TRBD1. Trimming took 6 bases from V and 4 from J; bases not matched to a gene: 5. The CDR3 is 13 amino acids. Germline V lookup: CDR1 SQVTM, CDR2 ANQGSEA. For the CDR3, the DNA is TGCAGCGTCCGGGACAGGACGTACAATGAGCAGTTCTTC. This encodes CSVRDRTYNEQFF.

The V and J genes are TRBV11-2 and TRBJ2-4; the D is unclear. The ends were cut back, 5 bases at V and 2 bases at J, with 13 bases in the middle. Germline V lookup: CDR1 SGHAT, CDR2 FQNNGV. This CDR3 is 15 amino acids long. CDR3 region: CASSLGPDPKNIQYF. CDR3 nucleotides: TGTGCCAGCAGCCTCGGACCGGACCCCAAAAACATTCAGTACTTC.

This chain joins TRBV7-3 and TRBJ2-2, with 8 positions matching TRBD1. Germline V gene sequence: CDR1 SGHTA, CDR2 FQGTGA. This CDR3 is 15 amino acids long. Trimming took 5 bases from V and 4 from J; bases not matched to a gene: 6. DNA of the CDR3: TGTGCCAGCAGCATCACAACAGGGGGCACCGGGGAGCTGTTTTTT. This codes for CASSITTGGTGELFF.

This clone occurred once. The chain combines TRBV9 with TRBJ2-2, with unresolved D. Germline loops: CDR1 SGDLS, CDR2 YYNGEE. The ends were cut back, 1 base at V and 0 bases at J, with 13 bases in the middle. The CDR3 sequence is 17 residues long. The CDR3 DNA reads TGTGCCAGCAGCGTACTTTGGCAGCCGACGAACACCGGGGAGCTGTTTTTT. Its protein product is CASSVLWQPTNTGELFF.

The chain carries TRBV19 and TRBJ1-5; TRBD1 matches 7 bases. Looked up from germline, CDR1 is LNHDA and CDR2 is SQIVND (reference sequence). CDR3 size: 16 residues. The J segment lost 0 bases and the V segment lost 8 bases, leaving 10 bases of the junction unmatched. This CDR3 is CASGGTEPYSNQPQHF. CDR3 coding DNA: TGTGCCAGTGGCGGGACAGAACCTTATAGCAATCAGCCCCAGCATTTT.

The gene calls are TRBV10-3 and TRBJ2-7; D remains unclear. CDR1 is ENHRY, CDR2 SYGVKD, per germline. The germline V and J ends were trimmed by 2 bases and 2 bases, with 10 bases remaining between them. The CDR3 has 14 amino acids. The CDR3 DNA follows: TGTGCCATCAGTGAGGCAGAGAACCCCTACGAGCAGTACTTC. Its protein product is CAISEAENPYEQYF.

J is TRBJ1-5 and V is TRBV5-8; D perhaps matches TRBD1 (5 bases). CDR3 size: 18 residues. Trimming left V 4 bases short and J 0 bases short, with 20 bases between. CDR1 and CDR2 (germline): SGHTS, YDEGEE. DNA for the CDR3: TGTGCCAGCAGCGTCAGGGCACGGTTGATTCATAGCAATCAGCCCCAGCATTTT. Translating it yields CASSVRARLIHSNQPQHF.